Detailed here is one T cell receptor (beta chain). Antigen: not known. This record comes from a study of T-cell memory formation after mild COVID-19. Study-wide findings and caveats: SARS-CoV-2 specificity was not confirmed for second-wave clones peaking on day 37. The CD4+ clones that contracted clustered mainly within CM and EM, and the CD8+ clones concentrated in EMRA.

Germline V lookup: CDR1 SGHRS, CDR2 YFSETQ. The CDR3 has 15 amino acids. The V and J ends lost 0 bases and 8 bases respectively, with 15 bases between them. Using its own MiXCR run on the 5' RACE reads, TCRdb lists one record per CDR3 protein. The profile shows some 120,000 distinct CDR3 sequences, roughly 15% of them singletons. Source material: PBMCs or a T cell subset sorted from them (not recorded which). The chain couples TRBV5-1 to TRBJ2-1; D is uncertain. The receptor was isolated from an adult woman who had mild COVID-19 (a few samples of this study predate the infection). Cell type and time point are not known. The CDR3 nucleotides are TGCGCCAGCAGCTTGGAACCCTTGGCCCTGCATGAGCAGTTCTTC. Its translation: CASSLEPLALHEQFF.